The rows below give T cell receptor beta chains drawn from one sample of a study of OX40 agonist ivuxolimab in advanced cancers. Using immunoSEQ multiplex PCR, the repertoire was profiled, and TCRdb retains in-frame clones only, with some absent. The table shows around 40,000 clones, with roughly 86% occurring only once. The sequenced sample was CD4+ or CD8+ T cells sorted from blood, obtained in a trial of the OX40 agonist ivuxolimab. The receptors derive from an adult with an advanced solid tumor such as melanoma, head and neck, liver or kidney cancer. CDR3s include the opening cysteine and the closing phenylalanine or tryptophan.

V gene,J gene,CDR3 protein
TRBV18,TRBJ1-1,CASSPPVLRENTEAFF
TRBV4-1,TRBJ2-3,CASSQPSGRFTDTQYF
TRBV19,TRBJ1-2,CASSTGQGWKGYTF
TRBV7-9,TRBJ2-3,CASSLLTDTQYF
TRBV7-9,TRBJ2-5,CASSLEGMGQKETQYF
TRBV19,TRBJ2-3,CASSILRVVDTQYF
TRBV2,TRBJ2-1,CASSDFSGGYNEQFF
TRBV7-8,TRBJ1-4,CASRDGQGDEKLFF
TRBV11-3,TRBJ2-5,CASSFTATQETQYF
TRBV11-3,TRBJ2-1,CASSYDSTGGPFYNEQFF
TRBV4-1,TRBJ1-2,CASSQAPDPASNYGYTF
TRBV5-4,TRBJ2-1,CASSLSRGGNEQFF
TRBV18,TRBJ2-7,CASSSDKDGIYEQYF